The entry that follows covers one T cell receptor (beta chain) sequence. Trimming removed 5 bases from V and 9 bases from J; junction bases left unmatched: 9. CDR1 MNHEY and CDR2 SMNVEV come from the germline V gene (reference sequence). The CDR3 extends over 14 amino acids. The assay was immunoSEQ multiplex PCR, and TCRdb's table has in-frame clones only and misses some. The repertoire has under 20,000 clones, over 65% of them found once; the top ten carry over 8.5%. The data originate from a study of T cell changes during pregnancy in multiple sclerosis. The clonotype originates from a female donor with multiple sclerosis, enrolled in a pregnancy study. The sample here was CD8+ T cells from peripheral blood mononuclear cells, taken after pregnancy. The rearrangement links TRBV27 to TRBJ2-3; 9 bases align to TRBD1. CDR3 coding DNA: TGTGCCAGCAGTCCCGGACAGGGGATGAGCACGCAGTATTTT. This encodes CASSPGQGMSTQYF.